This T cell receptor beta chain was sequenced in a study of CD4 and CD8 cells across lung adenocarcinoma regions. V lost 5 bases to trimming and J lost 4 bases; unmatched junction nucleotides: 4. Germline V CDR1 and CDR2: SGHNT, YENEEA. The CDR3 extends over 15 amino acids. Each CDR3 protein is one row after TCRdb ran MiXCR on the PCR reads. Found here are fewer than 25,000 distinct CDR3 sequences, under 70% of them singletons; the top ten hold around 28%. Localized lung adenocarcinoma, a non-small cell lung cancer, affected the donors. This clonotype was counted between two and nine times. This TCR came from a female donor with lung adenocarcinoma. The CD4 and CD8 labels of this study may be unreliable. The sample taken for sequencing was CD8+ T cells from the center of a lung tumor. The chain has TRBV11-3 and TRBJ2-2, with 10 bases lining up with TRBD1. CDR3 sequence (DNA): TGTGCCAGCAGCCCCTGGACAGGGGGCACCGGGGAGCTGTTTTTT. It is translated as CASSPWTGGTGELFF.